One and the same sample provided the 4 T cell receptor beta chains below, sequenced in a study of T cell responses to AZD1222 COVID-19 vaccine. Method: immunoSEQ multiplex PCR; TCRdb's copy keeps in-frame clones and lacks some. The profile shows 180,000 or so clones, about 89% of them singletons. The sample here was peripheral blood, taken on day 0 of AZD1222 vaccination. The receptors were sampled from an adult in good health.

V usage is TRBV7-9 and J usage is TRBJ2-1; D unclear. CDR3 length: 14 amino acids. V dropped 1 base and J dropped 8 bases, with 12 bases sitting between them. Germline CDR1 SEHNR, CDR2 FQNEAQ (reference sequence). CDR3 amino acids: CASSLETFGDEQFF. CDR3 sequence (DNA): TGTGCCAGCAGCTTAGAGACCTTCGGCGATGAGCAGTTCTTC.

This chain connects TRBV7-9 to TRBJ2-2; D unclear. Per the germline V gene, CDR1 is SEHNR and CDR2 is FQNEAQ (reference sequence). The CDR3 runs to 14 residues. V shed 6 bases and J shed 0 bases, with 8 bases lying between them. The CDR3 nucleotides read TGTGCCAGCAGGGCAGCAGCGAACACCGGGGAGCTGTTTTTT. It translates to CASRAAANTGELFF.

For the CDR3, the DNA is TGTGCCAGCAGCCAGGGCATGGGGGGGCATCAGCCCCAGCATTTT. Its protein is CASSQGMGGHQPQHF. The chain is built from TRBV11-2 and TRBJ1-5, with D possibly being TRBD1 (6 bases). This CDR3 spans 15 amino acids. Germline V gives CDR1 SGHAT, CDR2 FQNNGV. Trimming cost V 5 bases and J 5 bases, with 16 bases left between them.

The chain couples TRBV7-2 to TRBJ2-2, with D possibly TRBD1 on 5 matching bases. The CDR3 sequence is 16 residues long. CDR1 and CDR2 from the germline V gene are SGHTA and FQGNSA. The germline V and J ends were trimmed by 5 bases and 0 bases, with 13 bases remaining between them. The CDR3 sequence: CASSPRTDTNTGELFF. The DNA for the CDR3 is TGTGCCAGCAGCCCCCGGACGGACACGAACACCGGGGAGCTGTTTTTT. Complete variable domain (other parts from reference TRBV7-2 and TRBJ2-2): GAGVSQSPSNKVTEKGKDVELRCDPISGHTALYWYRQSLGQGLEFLIYFQGNSAPDKSGLPSDRFSAERTGGSVSTLTIQRTQQEDSAVYLCASSPRTDTNTGELFFGEGSRLTVL.